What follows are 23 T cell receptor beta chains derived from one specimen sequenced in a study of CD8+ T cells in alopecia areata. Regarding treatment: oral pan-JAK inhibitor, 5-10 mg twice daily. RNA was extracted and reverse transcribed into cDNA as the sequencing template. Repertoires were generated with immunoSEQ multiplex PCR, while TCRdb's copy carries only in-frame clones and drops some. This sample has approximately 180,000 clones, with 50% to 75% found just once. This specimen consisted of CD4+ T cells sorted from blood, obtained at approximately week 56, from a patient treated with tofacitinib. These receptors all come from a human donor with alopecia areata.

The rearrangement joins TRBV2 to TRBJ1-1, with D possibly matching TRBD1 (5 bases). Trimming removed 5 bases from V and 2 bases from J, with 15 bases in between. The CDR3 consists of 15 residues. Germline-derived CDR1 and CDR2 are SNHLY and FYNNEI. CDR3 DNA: TGTGCCAGCAGTAGGGGTTCCGTTCCAAACACTGAAGCTTTCTTT. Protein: CASSRGSVPNTEAFF.

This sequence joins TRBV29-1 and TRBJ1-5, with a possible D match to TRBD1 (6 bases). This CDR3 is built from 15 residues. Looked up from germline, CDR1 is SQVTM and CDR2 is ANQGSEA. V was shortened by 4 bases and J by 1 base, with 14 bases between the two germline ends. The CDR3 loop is CSVAFFQGSNQPQHF. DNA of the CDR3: TGCAGCGTTGCCTTCTTCCAGGGGAGCAATCAGCCCCAGCATTTT.

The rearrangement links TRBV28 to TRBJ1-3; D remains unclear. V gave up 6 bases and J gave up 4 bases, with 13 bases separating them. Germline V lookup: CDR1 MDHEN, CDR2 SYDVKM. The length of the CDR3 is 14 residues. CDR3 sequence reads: CASSKPWRGNTIYF. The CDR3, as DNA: TGTGCCAGCAGCAAACCATGGCGGGGAAACACCATATATTTT.

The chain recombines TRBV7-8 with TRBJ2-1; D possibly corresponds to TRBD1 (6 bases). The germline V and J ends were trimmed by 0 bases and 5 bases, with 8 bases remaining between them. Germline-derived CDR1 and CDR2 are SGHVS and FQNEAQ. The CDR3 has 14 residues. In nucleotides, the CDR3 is TGTGCCAGCAGCTTAGCGGGGACAAACAATGAGCAGTTCTTC. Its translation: CASSLAGTNNEQFF.

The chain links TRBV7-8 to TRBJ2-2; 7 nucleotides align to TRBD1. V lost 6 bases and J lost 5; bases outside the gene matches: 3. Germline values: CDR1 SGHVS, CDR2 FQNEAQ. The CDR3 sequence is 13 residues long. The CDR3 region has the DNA TGTGCCAGCAGGAACAGGGGTACCGGGGAGCTGTTTTTT. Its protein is CASRNRGTGELFF.

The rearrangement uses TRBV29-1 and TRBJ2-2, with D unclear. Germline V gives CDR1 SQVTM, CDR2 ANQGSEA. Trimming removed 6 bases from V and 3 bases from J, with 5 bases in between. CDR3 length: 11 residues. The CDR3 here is CSVWDTGELFF. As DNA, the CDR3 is TGCAGCGTCTGGGACACCGGGGAGCTGTTTTTT.

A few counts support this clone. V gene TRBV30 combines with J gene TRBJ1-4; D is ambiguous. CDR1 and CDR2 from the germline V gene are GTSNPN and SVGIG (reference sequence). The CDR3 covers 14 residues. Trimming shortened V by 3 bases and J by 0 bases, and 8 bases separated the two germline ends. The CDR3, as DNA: TGTGCCTGGAGGGCTGCGACAACTAATGAAAAACTGTTTTTT. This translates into CAWRAATTNEKLFF. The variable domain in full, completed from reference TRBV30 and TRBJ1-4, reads SQTIHQWPATLVQPVGSPLSLECTVEGTSNPNLYWYRQAAGRGLQLLFYSVGIGQISSEVPQNLSASRPQDRQFILSSKKLLLSDSGFYLCAWRAATTNEKLFFGSGTQLSVL.

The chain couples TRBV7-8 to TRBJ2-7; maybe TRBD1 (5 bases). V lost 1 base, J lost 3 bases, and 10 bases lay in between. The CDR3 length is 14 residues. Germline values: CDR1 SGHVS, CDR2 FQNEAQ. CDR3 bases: TGTGCCAGCAGCTTAGGCGACAGTAACTACGAGCAGTACTTC. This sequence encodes CASSLGDSNYEQYF.

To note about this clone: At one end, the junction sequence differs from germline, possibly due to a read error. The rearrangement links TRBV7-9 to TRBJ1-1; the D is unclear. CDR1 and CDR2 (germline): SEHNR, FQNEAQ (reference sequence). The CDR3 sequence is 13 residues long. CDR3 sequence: CASSFRRDTDAFF. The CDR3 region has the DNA TGTGCCAGCAGCTTCCGGCGAGACACTGACGCTTTCTTT.

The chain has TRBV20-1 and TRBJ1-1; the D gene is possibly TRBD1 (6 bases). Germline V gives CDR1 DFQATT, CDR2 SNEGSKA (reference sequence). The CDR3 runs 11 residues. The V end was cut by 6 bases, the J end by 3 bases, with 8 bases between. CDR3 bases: TGCAGTGCAGGGACATACACTGAAGCTTTCTTT. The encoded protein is CSAGTYTEAFF.

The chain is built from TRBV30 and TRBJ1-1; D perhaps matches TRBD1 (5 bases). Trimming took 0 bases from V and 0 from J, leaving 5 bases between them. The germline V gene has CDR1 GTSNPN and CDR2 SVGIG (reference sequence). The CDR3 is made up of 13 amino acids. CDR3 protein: CAWSVGVNTEAFF. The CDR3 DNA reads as TGTGCCTGGAGTGTAGGGGTGAACACTGAAGCTTTCTTT.

The CDR3 protein is CASSFLLAEETQYF. CDR3 DNA: TGCGCCAGCAGCTTCCTACTAGCGGAGGAGACCCAGTACTTC. The chain carries TRBV5-1 and TRBJ2-5, with 8 bases lining up with TRBD2. J gave up 5 bases and V 2 bases, and 5 bases lay outside the gene matches. Germline V gene sequence: CDR1 SGHRS, CDR2 YFSETQ. CDR3 length: 14 residues. The full variable domain, with the rest looked up from reference TRBV5-1 and TRBJ2-5, is KAGVTQTPRYLIKTRGQQVTLSCSPISGHRSVSWYQQTPGQGLQFLFEYFSETQRNKGNFPGRFSGRQFSNSRSEMNVSTLELGDSALYLCASSFLLAEETQYFGPGTRLLVL.

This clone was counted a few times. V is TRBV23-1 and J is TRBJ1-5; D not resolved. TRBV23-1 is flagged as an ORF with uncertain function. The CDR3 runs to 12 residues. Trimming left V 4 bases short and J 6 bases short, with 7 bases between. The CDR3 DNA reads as TGCGCCAGCAGTCTAGGAGGTCAGCCCCAGCATTTT. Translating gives CASSLGGQPQHF.

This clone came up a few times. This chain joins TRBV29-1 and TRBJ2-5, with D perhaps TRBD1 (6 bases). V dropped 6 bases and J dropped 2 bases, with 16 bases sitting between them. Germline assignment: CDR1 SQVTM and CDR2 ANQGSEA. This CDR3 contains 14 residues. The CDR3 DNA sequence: TGCAGCGTGGCGCGTAGGGGGACGCAAGAGACCCAGTACTTC. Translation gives CSVARRGTQETQYF.

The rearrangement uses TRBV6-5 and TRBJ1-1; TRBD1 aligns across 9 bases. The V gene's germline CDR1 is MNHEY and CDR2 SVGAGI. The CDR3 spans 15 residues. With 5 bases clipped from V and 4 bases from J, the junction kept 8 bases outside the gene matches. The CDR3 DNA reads TGTGCCAGCAGTAGACAGGGGGTAGGGAGCACTGAAGCTTTCTTT. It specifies CASSRQGVGSTEAFF.

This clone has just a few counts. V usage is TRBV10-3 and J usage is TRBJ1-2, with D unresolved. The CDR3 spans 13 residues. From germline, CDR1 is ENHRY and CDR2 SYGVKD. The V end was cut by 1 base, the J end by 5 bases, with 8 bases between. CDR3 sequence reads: CAISELAEYGYTF. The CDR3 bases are TGTGCCATCAGTGAGTTGGCAGAATATGGCTACACCTTC.

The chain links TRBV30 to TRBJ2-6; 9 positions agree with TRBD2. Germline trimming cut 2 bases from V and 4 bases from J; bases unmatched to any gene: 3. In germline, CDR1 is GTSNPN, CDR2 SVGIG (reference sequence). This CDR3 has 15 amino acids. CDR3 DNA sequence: TGTGCCTGGAGTTCTAGCGGGGCCGGGGCCAACGTCCTGACTTTC. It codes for CAWSSSGAGANVLTF.

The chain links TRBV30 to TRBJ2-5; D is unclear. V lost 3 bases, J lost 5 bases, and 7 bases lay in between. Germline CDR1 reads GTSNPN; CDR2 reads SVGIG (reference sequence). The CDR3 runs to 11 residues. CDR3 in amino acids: CAWRRWETQYF. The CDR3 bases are TGTGCCTGGAGAAGGTGGGAGACCCAGTACTTC.

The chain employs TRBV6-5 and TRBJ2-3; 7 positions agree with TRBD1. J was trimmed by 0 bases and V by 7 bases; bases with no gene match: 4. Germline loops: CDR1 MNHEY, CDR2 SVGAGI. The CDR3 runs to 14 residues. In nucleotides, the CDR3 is TGTGCCAGCAAGCAGGACAGGAGCACAGATACGCAGTATTTT. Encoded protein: CASKQDRSTDTQYF.

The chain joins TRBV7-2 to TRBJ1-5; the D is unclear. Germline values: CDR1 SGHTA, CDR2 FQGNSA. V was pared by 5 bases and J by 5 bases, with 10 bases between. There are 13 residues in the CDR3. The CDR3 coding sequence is TGTGCCAGCAGCCCGTCGGTGGATCAGCCCCAGCATTTT. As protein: CASSPSVDQPQHF.

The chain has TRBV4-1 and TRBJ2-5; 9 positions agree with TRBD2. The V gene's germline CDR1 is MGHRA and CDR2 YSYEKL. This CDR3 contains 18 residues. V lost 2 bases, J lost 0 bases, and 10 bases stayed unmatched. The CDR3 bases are TGCGCCAGCAGCCAAAGAAAGGGGACTAGCAGGTACCAAGAGACCCAGTACTTC. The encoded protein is CASSQRKGTSRYQETQYF.

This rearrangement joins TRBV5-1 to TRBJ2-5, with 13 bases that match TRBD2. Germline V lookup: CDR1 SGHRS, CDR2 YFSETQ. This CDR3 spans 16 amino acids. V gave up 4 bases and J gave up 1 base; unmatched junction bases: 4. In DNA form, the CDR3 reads TGCGCCAGCAGCGCAGGACTAGCGGGGGCCCAAGAGACCCAGTACTTC. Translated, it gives CASSAGLAGAQETQYF. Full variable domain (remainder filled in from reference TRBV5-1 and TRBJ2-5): KAGVTQTPRYLIKTRGQQVTLSCSPISGHRSVSWYQQTPGQGLQFLFEYFSETQRNKGNFPGRFSGRQFSNSRSEMNVSTLELGDSALYLCASSAGLAGAQETQYFGPGTRLLVL.

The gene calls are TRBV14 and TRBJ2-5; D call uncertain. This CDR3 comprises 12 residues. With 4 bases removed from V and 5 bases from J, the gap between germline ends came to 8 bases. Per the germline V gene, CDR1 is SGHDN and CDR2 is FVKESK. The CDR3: CASSPSRETQYF. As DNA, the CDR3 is TGTGCCAGCAGCCCTTCGAGGGAGACCCAGTACTTC.